These 18 T cell receptor beta chains share one sample of origin, sequenced in a study of cytomegalovirus exposure and HLA in healthy donors. Researchers ran the PCR with 60 Vbeta and 13 Jbeta primers. Measured with immunoSEQ multiplex PCR; TCRdb has only the in-frame clones, and not every one. The sample has 75,000 to 95,000 clones, nearly 80% seen once. Sequencing was performed on PBMCs. The receptor set was obtained from a woman in her 40s in good health and CMV-seropositive.

The chain carries TRBV19 and TRBJ2-6, with a possible D match to TRBD2 (7 bases). V dropped 6 bases and J dropped 4 bases, with 13 bases sitting between them. The CDR3 length is 15 residues. The V gene's germline CDR1 is LNHDA and CDR2 SQIVND (reference sequence). The CDR3: CASRRGGDGANVLTF. CDR3 nucleotide sequence: TGTGCCAGTAGAAGAGGGGGGGACGGGGCCAACGTCCTGACTTTC.

V and J are TRBV9 and TRBJ2-3, with 7 bases identical to TRBD2. CDR1 is SGDLS and CDR2 is YYNGEE in the germline V gene. The ends lost 5 bases at V and 1 base at J; junction bases unmatched: 13. This CDR3 region has 17 residues. CDR3 sequence: CASSDTPGTTGTDTQYF. The CDR3, as DNA: TGTGCCAGCAGTGATACCCCGGGGACTACCGGCACAGATACGCAGTATTTT.

The CDR3 nucleotides are TGTGCCAGCAGCGTAGGGAGGGGAGGCTACAATGAGCAGTTCTTC. This gives the protein CASSVGRGGYNEQFF. V usage is TRBV9 and J usage is TRBJ2-1, with D maybe TRBD2 (6 bases). V dropped 0 bases and J dropped 3 bases, with 10 bases sitting between them. Germline CDR1 reads SGDLS; CDR2 reads YYNGEE. There are 15 residues in the CDR3.

The genes are TRBV4-2 and TRBJ2-7, with a possible D match to TRBD2 (6 bases). Trimming removed 8 bases from V and 2 bases from J, with 19 bases in between. The CDR3 spans 15 residues. CDR1 and CDR2 from the germline V gene are LGHNA and YNFKEQ. CDR3 DNA sequence: TGTGCCAGCGATGGAGGGAGCGGACCAACCTACGAGCAGTACTTC. Its translation: CASDGGSGPTYEQYF.

The chain joins TRBV9 to TRBJ2-5; 8 bases align to TRBD2. This CDR3 contains 14 residues. J gave up 5 bases and V 0 bases, and 3 bases lay outside the gene matches. The germline V gene encodes CDR1 SGDLS and CDR2 YYNGEE. The CDR3, as DNA: TGTGCCAGCAGCGTAGCGGGAGGGGTTGAGACCCAGTACTTC. This codes for CASSVAGGVETQYF.

V usage is TRBV19 and J usage is TRBJ2-1; D is undetermined. The germline gives CDR1 LNHDA, CDR2 SQIVND (reference sequence). CDR3 length: 15 residues. The V and J ends lost 1 base and 0 bases respectively, with 7 bases between them. CDR3 protein: CASSIGRSSYNEQFF. The CDR3 DNA reads TGTGCCAGTAGTATAGGGCGGAGCTCCTACAATGAGCAGTTCTTC. Combining the CDR3 with reference TRBV19 and TRBJ2-1 gives the whole variable domain DGGITQSPKYLFRKEGQNVTLSCEQNLNHDAMYWYRQDPGQGLRLIYYSQIVNDFQKGDIAEGYSVSREKKESFPLTVTSAQKNPTAFYLCASSIGRSSYNEQFFGPGTRLTVL.

J is TRBJ2-3 and V is TRBV4-1; 7 nucleotides agree with TRBD2. Germline assignment: CDR1 MGHRA and CDR2 YSYEKL. The CDR3 consists of 15 residues. Trimming at V came to 4 bases and at J to 2 bases, leaving 6 bases not matched to a gene. CDR3 amino acids: CASSRTLADTDTQYF. Here the CDR3 DNA reads TGCGCCAGCAGCCGCACGCTAGCGGACACAGATACGCAGTATTTT.

V gene TRBV2 combines with J gene TRBJ2-7, with D perhaps TRBD1 (6 bases). CDR1 SNHLY and CDR2 FYNNEI come from the germline V gene. The V end lost 10 bases, the J end lost 2 bases, and 21 bases lay between the germline ends. The CDR3 sequence is 15 residues long. Here the CDR3 DNA reads TGTGCCACCACGAGGGTTTTGGCAGGGGCCTACGAGCAGTACTTC. Protein: CATTRVLAGAYEQYF.

The chain uses TRBV7-2 and TRBJ2-3; tentative D call: TRBD1 (5 bases). Germline values: CDR1 SGHTA, CDR2 FQGNSA. CDR3 length equals 14 residues. The V end lost 3 bases, the J end lost 0 bases, and 7 bases lay between the germline ends. CDR3 in amino acids: CASSFSGSTDTQYF. CDR3 DNA: TGTGCCAGCAGCTTCTCAGGGAGCACAGATACGCAGTATTTT.

This chain uses TRBV5-8 with TRBJ1-5; no clear D. The ends were cut back, 4 bases at V and 6 bases at J, with 17 bases in the middle. The CDR3 length is 15 residues. Germline values: CDR1 SGHTS, CDR2 YDEGEE. The CDR3 bases are TGTGCCAGCAGCCTCGACGGGGATTCGGGTCAGCCCCAGCATTTT. Translation: CASSLDGDSGQPQHF.

This sequence joins TRBV7-2 and TRBJ2-3; 10 nucleotides line up with TRBD2. The CDR3 is 16 amino acids. Trimming at V came to 5 bases and at J to 4 bases, leaving 9 bases not matched to a gene. Germline CDR1 and CDR2: SGHTA and FQGNSA. As DNA, the CDR3 is TGTGCCAGCAGCCTTAGAGCGGGAGGGCGGGCAGATACGCAGTATTTT. It encodes CASSLRAGGRADTQYF.

In its sample, this clone was seen once. The V call is TRBV29-1, the J call TRBJ2-7; 7 bases match TRBD1. The V and J ends lost 5 bases and 3 bases, in that order; junction bases with no gene match: 10. Germline V gives CDR1 SQVTM, CDR2 ANQGSEA. There are 14 residues in the CDR3. The CDR3 spells CSVSGYRGNYEQYF. The CDR3 DNA follows: TGCAGCGTTAGCGGATACAGGGGTAACTACGAGCAGTACTTC.

V and J are TRBV9 and TRBJ2-5; TRBD2 agrees at 12 bases. CDR3 size: 19 residues. The ends lost 0 bases at V and 5 bases at J; junction bases unmatched: 14. Germline V lookup: CDR1 SGDLS, CDR2 YYNGEE. CDR3 sequence (DNA): TGTGCCAGCAGCGTAGGGACTAGCGGGACGGATTGGGGACTTGAGACCCAGTACTTC. It translates to CASSVGTSGTDWGLETQYF.

The genes are TRBV29-1 and TRBJ2-7; TRBD1 might be the D (5 bases). Per germline, CDR1 SQVTM and CDR2 ANQGSEA. V was cut by 1 base and J by 6 bases, with 13 bases left in between. The CDR3 consists of 13 residues. CDR3 sequence reads: CSVEGRARGEQYF. For the CDR3, the DNA is TGCAGCGTTGAAGGTCGGGCTAGGGGCGAGCAGTACTTC.

Here the CDR3 reads CASSPSMTDTQYF. In nucleotides, the CDR3 is TGTGCCAGCAGCCCGAGTATGACAGATACGCAGTATTTT. The chain uses TRBV28 and TRBJ2-3; D is undetermined. Germline V lookup: CDR1 MDHEN, CDR2 SYDVKM. The CDR3 consists of 13 residues. V lost 6 bases and J lost 3, with 10 bases in between.

The chain couples TRBV19 to TRBJ2-4; D is ambiguous. Germline V gives CDR1 LNHDA, CDR2 SQIVND (reference sequence). The CDR3 has 13 residues. V was pared by 1 base and J by 4 bases, with 5 bases between. The CDR3 sequence is CASSIGHKNIQYF. CDR3 coding DNA: TGTGCCAGTAGTATAGGGCATAAAAACATTCAGTACTTC. Full variable domain (remainder filled in from reference TRBV19 and TRBJ2-4): DGGITQSPKYLFRKEGQNVTLSCEQNLNHDAMYWYRQDPGQGLRLIYYSQIVNDFQKGDIAEGYSVSREKKESFPLTVTSAQKNPTAFYLCASSIGHKNIQYFGAGTRLSVL.

V and J are TRBV30 and TRBJ2-5; possibly TRBD1 for D (5 bases). Germline V lookup: CDR1 GTSNPN, CDR2 SVGIG (reference sequence). Trimming stripped 0 bases from V and 2 bases from J, with 7 bases between. CDR3 length: 13 residues. CDR3 in DNA: TGTGCCTGGAGTGTAGGGGCACAAGAGACCCAGTACTTC. Translated: CAWSVGAQETQYF.

This clone was seen just once. The genes are TRBV30 and TRBJ1-1; tentative D call: TRBD1 (5 bases). V shed 5 bases and J shed 7 bases, with 11 bases lying between them. The CDR3 runs 11 residues. Looked up from germline, CDR1 is GTSNPN and CDR2 is SVGIG (reference sequence). CDR3 residues: CAWHVGGEAFF. In nucleotides, the CDR3 is TGTGCCTGGCATGTGGGGGGTGAAGCTTTCTTT.